This TCR beta chain derives from a study of regulatory T cells in long-lasting Graves disease (dated by TCRdb to the early 2020s). Concerning the study at large: In the newly diagnosed Graves' disease group, patients had been taking antithyroid drugs for less than 3 months. The study was conducted in China and was registered as a clinical trial. This study used TCR sequencing and RNA sequencing of peripheral blood to compare persistent Graves' disease patients against newly diagnosed Graves' disease patients. A total of some 33 samples were covered by TCR sequencing, comprising around 13 persistent and around 20 newly diagnosed Graves' disease patients.

Receptors were amplified or captured by multiplex PCR. Instrument used: Illumina HiSeq 4000. To build TCR beta libraries, CDR3 regions were amplified by Arm-PCR using iRepertoire HTBI primers. Gel purification was performed on PCR products prior to sequencing. Per the authors' processing: A total of 62 TRBV and approximately 15 TRBJ segments were identified across samples and were used for gene usage analysis of CDR3 amino acid clonotypes. Filtered high-quality paired reads were merged into contigs using COPE and FqMerger. BLAST was used to align contigs to IMGT TRBV, TRBD and TRBJ reference genes, and CDR3 was defined according to IMGT. Highly expanded clones were defined as clonotypes with a frequency above 0.1%. Shannon entropy served as the measure of repertoire diversity, while the Gini coefficient captured V-J evenness. Public clonotypes were defined as clonotypes shared by more than one individual. TCRdb handled the public reads itself, with Q25 trimming in fastp and clone calling in MiXCR, and kept productive beta chains. All rows with the same CDR3 protein become a single entry with the most common DNA and genes. The V and J calls shown here were made by TCRdb, not taken from the authors' results. The sample table lists about 470,000 distinct CDR3 sequences, about 17% of them with a count of one. Together, the top ten hold more than 9% of the sample.

Regarding this clonotype: Its recognized antigen is unknown. Since a much larger clone is just one base distant, this may be a read error.

The research as a whole found: Persistent disease showed preferential use of TRBV28, TRBJ1-2 and TRBJ2-5, whereas newly diagnosed disease favored TRBV20-1 and TRBJ2-1. The study examined only peripheral blood because the primary lesion, thyroid tissue, could not be accessed. The small sample size was acknowledged by the authors as a limitation that may reduce accuracy. Persistent patients shared more public clonotypes among themselves (under 3,000) than newly diagnosed patients did (about 900). Sequencing and analysis were restricted to the TCR beta chain. Compared with newly diagnosed patients, persistent Graves' disease patients had lower TCR Shannon entropy and fewer highly expanded clones, which suggests clonal expansion.

Between the V and J ends, shortened by 8 bases and 3 bases respectively, the junction contains 7 bases. The CDR3 covers 11 residues, taking in both the cysteine and the phenylalanine. Only the CDR3 portion is preserved as DNA: 33 bases, with reading frame beginning at the first base. The time point label on this specimen signifies: newly diagnosed GD, antithyroid drugs for less than 3 months. For both TCR sequencing and RNA sequencing, RNA was extracted from PBMCs in TRIzol. Graves' disease was diagnosed according to American Thyroid Association guidelines. Patients for the study were recruited at an endocrinology department in Xi'an, China. Each patient gave roughly 10 milliliters of peripheral blood, collected in an EDTA anticoagulant tube. Ficoll Paque Plus density gradient separation was used to isolate PBMCs, and no further T cell sorting was performed. An Agilent 2100 Bioanalyzer and agarose gel were used to check RNA quality, while a NanoDrop 2000 measured RNA concentration.

The data were also submitted as part of a second study, on T cells in Graves' hyperthyroidism and ophthalmopathy. The second paper further reports: Graves' hyperthyroidism was defined as stable when no progression to ophthalmopathy occurred over 18 months of follow-up. Hyperthyroidism patients were aged 18 to 65 years and newly diagnosed, with disease duration of less than 2 months. Any patient with an uncontrolled infection, another autoimmune disease, pregnancy or lactation was excluded. Diagnoses were based on clinical symptoms, serum thyroxine and TRAb, thyroid ultrasound and orbital computed tomography. A first-round RT-PCR of the TCR CDR3 used the HTBI primer set with the Qiagen OneStep RT-PCR kit. Most expanded thyroid clonotypes (frequency above 0.001) were also detected in blood, a finding suggesting that blood repertoires may reflect thyroid immune responses. A model built on a 13 V-J signature distinguished ophthalmopathy from stable hyperthyroidism, reaching 85% to 90% sensitivity and under 84% specificity in cross-validation and 80%/75% in testing. In validation, the model predicted progression to ophthalmopathy a median of 6.5 months before onset, with 70% to 71% sensitivity and more than 72% specificity. TCR V-J signatures able to tell the groups apart were searched for in a discovery cohort of some 100 patients, of whom about 40 had Graves' ophthalmopathy and around 58 had stable Graves' hyperthyroidism. Prospective prediction of ophthalmopathy was tested in an independent validation cohort consisting of under 20 hyperthyroidism patients and some 16 patients who later progressed to ophthalmopathy. For training and testing, the roughly 97 patients in the discovery cohort were randomly divided in a 7:3 ratio. The study also compared thyroid tissue and blood T-cell repertoires from more than 5 Graves' hyperthyroidism patients. Following sampling, methimazole starting at 30 mg daily was given to hyperthyroidism patients, and high-dose intravenous methylprednisolone was given to ophthalmopathy patients. A second multiplex PCR round built the libraries, followed by size selection and purification. Libraries were sequenced paired-end with 100 bp reads on an Illumina HiSeq2000. Raw data were processed with SOAPnuke, discarding reads with adapters, uncalled bases, mean Phred below 15, or no exact constant-primer or identifier match. High-quality paired reads were merged with COPE v1.2.5, and unique nucleotide sequences were defined as clonotypes. MiTCR v1.1 was used to align clonotypes to the IMGT TRBV, TRBD and TRBJ reference segments. The analysis was restricted to V-J combinations with a frequency above 0.0001, which together covered roughly 99% of the repertoires. A TCS score was defined as the ratio of F50 (clonal expansion) to E x V (chaos), with BLOSUM62-based TCRdist applied between CDR3 peptides within each V-J. Welch's t-statistics and random forest reduced roughly 500 V-J features to 10 to 15, which were used in a naive Bayes classifier (R e1071). Sample size was not statistically predetermined, and investigators were not blinded to group allocation. TCR Vbeta CDR3 sequencing of roughly 140 peripheral blood samples (fewer than 45 ophthalmopathy, 70 to 85 hyperthyroidism and roughly 17 progressor patients) is reported in the paper.

The TCR originated in a middle-aged man with Graves disease. Donor details come from another sample of the same person, matched by shared clones. The rearranged segments are TRBV12-3 or TRBV12-4 and TRBJ2-5, with the D gene too uncertain to name. Sequenced here: peripheral blood mononuclear cells (PBMCs), sampled at new diagnosis, from a patient treated with antithyroid drugs. The DNA is as follows: TGTGCCAGCGGGGAAGAAGAGACCCAGTACTTC. Its protein product is CASGEEETQYF.